This T cell receptor beta chain was sequenced for a study of OX40 agonist ivuxolimab in advanced cancers. Whole-study context: Patients undergoing dose escalation presented with hepatocellular carcinoma, melanoma, renal cell or head and neck cancer.

Method: immunoSEQ multiplex PCR; TCRdb's copy keeps in-frame clones and lacks some. The sample comprises about 63,000 clones, approximately 90% of which are singletons, and about 0.76% rests with the top ten. The trim removed 6 bases at V and 8 bases at J, leaving 7 bases unmatched. This CDR3 has 13 amino acids. Germline lookup yields CDR1 MRHNA and CDR2 SNTAGT. This specimen consisted of CD4+ or CD8+ T cells sorted from blood, obtained in a trial of the OX40 agonist ivuxolimab. The rearrangement uses TRBV6-4 and TRBJ1-3, with 7 bases identical to TRBD1. The origin of this receptor is an adult with an advanced solid tumor such as melanoma, head and neck, liver or kidney cancer. The CDR3 sequence: CASSGQARDTIYF. The CDR3 nucleotides are TGTGCCAGCAGCGGACAGGCCAGGGACACCATATATTTT.